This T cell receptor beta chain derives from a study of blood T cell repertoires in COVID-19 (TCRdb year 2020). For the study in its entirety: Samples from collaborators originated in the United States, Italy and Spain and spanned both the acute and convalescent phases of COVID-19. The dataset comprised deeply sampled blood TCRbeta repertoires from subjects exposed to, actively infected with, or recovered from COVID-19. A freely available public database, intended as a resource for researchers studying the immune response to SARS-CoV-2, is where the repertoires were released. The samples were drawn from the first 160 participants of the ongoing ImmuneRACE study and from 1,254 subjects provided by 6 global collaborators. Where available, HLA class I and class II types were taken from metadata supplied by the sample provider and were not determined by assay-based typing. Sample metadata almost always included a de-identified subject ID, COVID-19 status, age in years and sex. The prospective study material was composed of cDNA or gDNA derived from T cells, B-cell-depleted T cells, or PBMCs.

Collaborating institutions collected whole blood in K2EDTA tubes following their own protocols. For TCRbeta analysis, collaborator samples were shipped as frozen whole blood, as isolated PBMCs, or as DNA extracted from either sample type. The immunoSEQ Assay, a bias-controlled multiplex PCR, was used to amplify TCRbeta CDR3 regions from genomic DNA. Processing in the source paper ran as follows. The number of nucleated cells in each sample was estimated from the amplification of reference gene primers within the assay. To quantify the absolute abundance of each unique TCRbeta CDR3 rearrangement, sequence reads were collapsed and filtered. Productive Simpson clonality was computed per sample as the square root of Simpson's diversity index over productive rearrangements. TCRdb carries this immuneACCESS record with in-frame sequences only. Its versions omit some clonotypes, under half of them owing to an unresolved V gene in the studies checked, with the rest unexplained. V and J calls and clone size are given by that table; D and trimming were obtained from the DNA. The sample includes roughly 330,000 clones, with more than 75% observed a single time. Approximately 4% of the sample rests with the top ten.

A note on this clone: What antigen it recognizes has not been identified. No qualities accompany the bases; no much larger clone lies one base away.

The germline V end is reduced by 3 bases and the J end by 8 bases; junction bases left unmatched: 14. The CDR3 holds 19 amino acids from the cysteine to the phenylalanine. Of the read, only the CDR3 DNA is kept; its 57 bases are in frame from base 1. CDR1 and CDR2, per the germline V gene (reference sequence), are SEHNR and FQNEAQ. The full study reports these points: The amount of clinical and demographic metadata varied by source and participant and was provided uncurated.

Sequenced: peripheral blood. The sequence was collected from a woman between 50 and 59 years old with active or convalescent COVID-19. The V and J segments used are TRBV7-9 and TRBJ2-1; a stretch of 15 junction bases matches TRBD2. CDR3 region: CASSFAPGLAGGRSDEQFF. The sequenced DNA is TGTGCCAGCAGCTTCGCACCCGGACTAGCGGGGGGGCGGTCCGATGAGCAGTTCTTC.